The clone carrying this TCR beta chain was found a few times. The germline V gene encodes CDR1 MNHNY and CDR2 SVGAGI (reference sequence). Trimming removed 6 bases from V and 1 base from J, with 6 bases in between. The CDR3 has 12 residues. PCR primers comprised 60 Vbeta and 13 Jbeta primers. Assay used: immunoSEQ multiplex PCR; TCRdb lists only in-frame clones, some missing. Among about 130,000 clones listed, approximately 17% were seen once. This entry comes from a study of cytomegalovirus exposure and HLA in healthy donors. Sequenced input: PBMCs. The V and J genes are TRBV6-6 and TRBJ1-2; tentatively, D is TRBD1 (5 bases). This sequence originates from a female donor in good health and CMV-seropositive. CDR3 amino acids: CASRGVNYGYTF. The CDR3 DNA is TGTGCCAGCAGAGGGGTTAACTATGGCTACACCTTC.